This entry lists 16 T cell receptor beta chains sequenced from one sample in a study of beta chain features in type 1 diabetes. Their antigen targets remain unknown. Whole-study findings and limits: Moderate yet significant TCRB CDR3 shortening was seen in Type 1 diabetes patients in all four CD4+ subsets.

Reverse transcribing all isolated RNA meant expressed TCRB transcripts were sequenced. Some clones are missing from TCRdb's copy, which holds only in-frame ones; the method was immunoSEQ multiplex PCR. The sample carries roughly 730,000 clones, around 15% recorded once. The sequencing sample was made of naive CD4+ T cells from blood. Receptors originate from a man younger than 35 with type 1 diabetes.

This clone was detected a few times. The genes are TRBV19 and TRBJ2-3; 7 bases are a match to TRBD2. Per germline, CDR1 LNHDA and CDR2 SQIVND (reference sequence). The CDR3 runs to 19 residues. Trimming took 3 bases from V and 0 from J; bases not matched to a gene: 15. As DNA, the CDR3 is TGTGCCAGTAGTATTCAGGTGCCCGGACTAGGGAGGAGCACAGATACGCAGTATTTT. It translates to CASSIQVPGLGRSTDTQYF. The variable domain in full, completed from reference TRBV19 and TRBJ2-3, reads DGGITQSPKYLFRKEGQNVTLSCEQNLNHDAMYWYRQDPGQGLRLIYYSQIVNDFQKGDIAEGYSVSREKKESFPLTVTSAQKNPTAFYLCASSIQVPGLGRSTDTQYFGPGTRLTVL.

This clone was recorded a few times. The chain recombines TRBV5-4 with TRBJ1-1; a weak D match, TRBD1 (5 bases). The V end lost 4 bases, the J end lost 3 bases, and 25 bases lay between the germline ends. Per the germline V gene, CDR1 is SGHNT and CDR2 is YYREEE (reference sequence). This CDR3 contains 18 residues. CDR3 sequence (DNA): TGTGCCAGCAGCCCAGACAGAAGATGGGTGACGGTGGACACTGAAGCTTTCTTT. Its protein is CASSPDRRWVTVDTEAFF.

The CDR3 spells CSVGLGAGETQYF. For the CDR3, the DNA is TGCAGCGTTGGACTAGGGGCCGGAGAGACCCAGTACTTC. The chain has TRBV29-1 and TRBJ2-5; a possible D gene is TRBD2 (6 bases). V lost 4 bases, J lost 4 bases, and 13 bases lay in between. The CDR3 totals 13 residues. Germline V gene sequence: CDR1 SQVTM, CDR2 ANQGSEA.

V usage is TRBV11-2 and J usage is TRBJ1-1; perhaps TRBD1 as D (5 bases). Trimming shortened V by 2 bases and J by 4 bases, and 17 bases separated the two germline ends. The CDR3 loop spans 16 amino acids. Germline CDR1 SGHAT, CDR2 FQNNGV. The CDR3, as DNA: TGTGCCAGCAGCTTAAATGGGGCCGATACGGGCACTGAAGCTTTCTTT. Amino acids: CASSLNGADTGTEAFF.

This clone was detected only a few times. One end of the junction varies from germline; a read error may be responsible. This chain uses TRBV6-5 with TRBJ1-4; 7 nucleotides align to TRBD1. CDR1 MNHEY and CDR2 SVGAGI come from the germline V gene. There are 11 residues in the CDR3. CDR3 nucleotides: TGTGCCAGCAGCTATCAGGGACAGCAGACCTTT. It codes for CASSYQGQQTF.

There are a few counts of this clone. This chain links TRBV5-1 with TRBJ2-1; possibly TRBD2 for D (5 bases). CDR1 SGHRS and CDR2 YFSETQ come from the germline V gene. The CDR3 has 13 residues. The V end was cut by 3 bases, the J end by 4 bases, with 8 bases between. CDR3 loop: CASSSEGYNEQFF. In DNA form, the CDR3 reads TGCGCCAGCAGCTCCGAGGGTTACAATGAGCAGTTCTTC.

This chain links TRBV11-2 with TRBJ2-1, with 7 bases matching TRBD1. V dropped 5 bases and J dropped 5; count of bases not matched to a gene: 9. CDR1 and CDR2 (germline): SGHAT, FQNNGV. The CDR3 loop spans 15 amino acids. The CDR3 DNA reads TGTGCCAGCAGCCCCGGGACAGTCGGAAACAATGAGCAGTTCTTC. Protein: CASSPGTVGNNEQFF.

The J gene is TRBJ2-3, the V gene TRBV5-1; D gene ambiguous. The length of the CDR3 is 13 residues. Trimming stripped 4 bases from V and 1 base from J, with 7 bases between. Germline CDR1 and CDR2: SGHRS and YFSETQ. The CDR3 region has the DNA TGCGCCAGCAGCCACGATGGCACAGATACGCAGTATTTT. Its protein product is CASSHDGTDTQYF.

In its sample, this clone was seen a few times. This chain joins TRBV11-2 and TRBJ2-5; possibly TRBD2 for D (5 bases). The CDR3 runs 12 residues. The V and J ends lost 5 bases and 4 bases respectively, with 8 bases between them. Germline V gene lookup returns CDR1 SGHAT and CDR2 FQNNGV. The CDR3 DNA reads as TGTGCCAGCAGCAGGGCGGGAGAGACCCAGTACTTC. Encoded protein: CASSRAGETQYF.

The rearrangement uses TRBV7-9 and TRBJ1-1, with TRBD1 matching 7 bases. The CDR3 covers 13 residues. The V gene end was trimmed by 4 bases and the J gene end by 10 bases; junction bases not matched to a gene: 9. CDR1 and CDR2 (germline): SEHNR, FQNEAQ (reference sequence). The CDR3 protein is CASSSSDRAGAFF. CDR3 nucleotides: TGTGCCAGCAGCTCCAGCGACAGGGCCGGAGCTTTCTTT.

CDR3: CAWSIPGTAETQYF. CDR3 sequence (DNA): TGTGCCTGGAGTATCCCCGGGACAGCGGAGACCCAGTACTTC. The rearrangement links TRBV30 to TRBJ2-5, with 7 bases identical to TRBD1. V lost 2 bases and J lost 5; bases outside the gene matches: 8. Looked up from germline, CDR1 is GTSNPN and CDR2 is SVGIG (reference sequence). The length of the CDR3 is 14 residues.

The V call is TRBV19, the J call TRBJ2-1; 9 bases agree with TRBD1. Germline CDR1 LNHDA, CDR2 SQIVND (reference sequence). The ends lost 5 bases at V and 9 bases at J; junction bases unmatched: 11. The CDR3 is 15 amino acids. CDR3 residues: CASSPSRDRDGEQFF. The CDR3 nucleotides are TGTGCCAGTAGTCCGAGCCGGGACAGGGACGGTGAGCAGTTCTTC.

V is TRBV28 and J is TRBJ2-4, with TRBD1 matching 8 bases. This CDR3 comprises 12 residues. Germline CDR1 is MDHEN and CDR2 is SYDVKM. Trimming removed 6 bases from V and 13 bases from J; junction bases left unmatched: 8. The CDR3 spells CASRPGQGRQYF. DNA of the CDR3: TGTGCCAGCAGACCCGGACAGGGAAGGCAGTACTTC.

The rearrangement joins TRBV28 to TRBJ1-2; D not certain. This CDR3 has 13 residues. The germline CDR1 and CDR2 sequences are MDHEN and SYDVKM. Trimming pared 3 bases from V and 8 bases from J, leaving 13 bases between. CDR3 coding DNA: TGTGCCAGCAGTTTTGTGAGGGTGGAAGGCTACACCTTC. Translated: CASSFVRVEGYTF.

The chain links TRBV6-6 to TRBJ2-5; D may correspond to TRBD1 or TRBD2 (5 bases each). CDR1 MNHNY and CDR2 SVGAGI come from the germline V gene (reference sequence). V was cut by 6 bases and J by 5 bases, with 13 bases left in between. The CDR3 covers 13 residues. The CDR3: CASSREGRETQYF. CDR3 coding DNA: TGTGCCAGCAGCCGAGAGGGACGGGAGACCCAGTACTTC.

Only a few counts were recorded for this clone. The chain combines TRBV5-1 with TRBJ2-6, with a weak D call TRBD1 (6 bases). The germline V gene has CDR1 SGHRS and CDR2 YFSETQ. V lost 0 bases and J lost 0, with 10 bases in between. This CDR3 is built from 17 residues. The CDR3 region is CASSLEAGDSGANVLTF. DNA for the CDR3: TGCGCCAGCAGCTTGGAGGCAGGGGACTCTGGGGCCAACGTCCTGACTTTC.